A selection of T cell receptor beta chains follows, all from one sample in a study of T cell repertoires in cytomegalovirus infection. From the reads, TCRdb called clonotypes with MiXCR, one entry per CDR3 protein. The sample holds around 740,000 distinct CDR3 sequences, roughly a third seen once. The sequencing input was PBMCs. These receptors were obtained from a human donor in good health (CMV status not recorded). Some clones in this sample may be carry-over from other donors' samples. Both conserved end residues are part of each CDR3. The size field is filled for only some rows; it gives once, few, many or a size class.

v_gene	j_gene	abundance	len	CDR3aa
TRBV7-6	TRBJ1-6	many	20	CASSLRGQGLTSSYNSPLHF
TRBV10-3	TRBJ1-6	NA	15	CAITDGDRYNSPLHF
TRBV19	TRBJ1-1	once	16	CASNDWRGHEDTEALF
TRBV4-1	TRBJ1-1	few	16	CASSQAGRTGIQSAFF
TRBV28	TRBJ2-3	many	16	CASSFRLAGAGDTQYF
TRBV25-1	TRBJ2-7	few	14	CASSAAGQGYEQYF
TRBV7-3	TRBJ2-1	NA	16	CASSSQGASGGGEQFF
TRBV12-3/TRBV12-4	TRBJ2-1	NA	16	CASSFVTSGGVDEQFF
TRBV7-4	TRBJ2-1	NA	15	CASSPTSGRANEQFF
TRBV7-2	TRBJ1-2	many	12	CASSLVDRGYTF
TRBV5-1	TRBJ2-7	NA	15	CASSLRGPTSYEQYF
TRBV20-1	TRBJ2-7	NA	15	CSARIVEAGGAEQYF
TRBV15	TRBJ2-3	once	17	CATSRDGSGGTADTQYF
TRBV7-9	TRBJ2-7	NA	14	CASSPTTGGGEQYF
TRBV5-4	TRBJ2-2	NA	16	CASSLGRGVNTGELFF
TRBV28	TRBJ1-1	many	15	CASSMMVRENTEAFF
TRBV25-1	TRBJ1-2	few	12	CASSRAADGYTF
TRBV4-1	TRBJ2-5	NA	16	CASSQHNRTEKETQYF
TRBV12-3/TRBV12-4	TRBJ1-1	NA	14	CASSWGQGRTEAFF
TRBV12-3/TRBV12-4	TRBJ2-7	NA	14	CASSRGFSSYEQYF
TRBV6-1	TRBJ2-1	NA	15	CASTWTSGSYNEQFF
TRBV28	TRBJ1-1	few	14	CASSLRLFNTEAFF
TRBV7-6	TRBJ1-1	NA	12	CASRNRGEEAFF
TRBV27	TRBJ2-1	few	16	CASSFVSGQGYNEQFF
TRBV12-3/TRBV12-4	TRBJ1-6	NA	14	CASSLGPTNSPLHF
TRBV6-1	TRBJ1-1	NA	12	CASRAEPTEAFF
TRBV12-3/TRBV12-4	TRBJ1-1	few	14	CASTPARGYQGAFF
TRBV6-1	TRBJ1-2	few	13	CASSEGPGLGYTF
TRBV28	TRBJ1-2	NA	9	CASGDGYTF
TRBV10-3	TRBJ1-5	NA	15	CAISESSTSNQPQHF
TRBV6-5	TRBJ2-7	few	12	CASSPTDRGVYF